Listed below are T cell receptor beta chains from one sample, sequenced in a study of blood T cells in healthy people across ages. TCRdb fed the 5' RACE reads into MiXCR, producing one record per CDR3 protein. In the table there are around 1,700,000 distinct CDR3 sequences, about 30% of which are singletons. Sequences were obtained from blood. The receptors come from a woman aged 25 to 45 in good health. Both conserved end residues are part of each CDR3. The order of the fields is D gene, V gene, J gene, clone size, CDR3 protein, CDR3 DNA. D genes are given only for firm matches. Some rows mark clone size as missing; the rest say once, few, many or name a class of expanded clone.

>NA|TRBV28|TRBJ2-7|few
CASGGWYEQYF
TGTGCCAGCGGGGGGTGGTACGAGCAGTACTTC
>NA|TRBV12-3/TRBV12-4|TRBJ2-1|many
CASSPEGGYNEQFF
TGTGCCAGCAGTCCCGAAGGGGGTTACAATGAGCAGTTCTTC
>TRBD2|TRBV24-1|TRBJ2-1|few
CATSDHLAGGPSEQFF
TGTGCCACCAGTGATCATCTAGCGGGAGGGCCGAGTGAGCAGTTCTTC
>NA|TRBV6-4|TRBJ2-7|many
CASSPPQGESEQYF
TGTGCCAGCAGTCCACCTCAGGGAGAGAGCGAGCAGTACTTC
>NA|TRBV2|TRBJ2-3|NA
CASSFQGLREDTQYF
TGTGCCAGCAGTTTCCAGGGTCTAAGGGAGGATACGCAGTATTTT
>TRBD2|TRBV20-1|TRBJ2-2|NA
CSAPTSECGELFF
TGCAGTGCGCCGACTAGCGAATGCGGGGAGCTGTTTTTT
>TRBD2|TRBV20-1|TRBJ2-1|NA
CSARGLAGSSYNEQFF
TGCAGTGCTAGAGGACTAGCGGGAAGCTCCTACAATGAGCAGTTCTTC
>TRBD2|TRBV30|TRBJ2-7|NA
CAWRGGSLSYEQYF
TGTGCCTGGAGGGGCGGGAGTCTCTCCTACGAGCAGTACTTC
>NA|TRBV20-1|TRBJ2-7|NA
CSAIPRGVGYEQYF
TGCAGTGCTATCCCCCGCGGAGTCGGCTACGAGCAGTACTTC
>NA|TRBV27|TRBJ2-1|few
CASSFGILNEQFF
TGTGCCAGCAGTTTTGGCATACTCAATGAGCAGTTCTTC
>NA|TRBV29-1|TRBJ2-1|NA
CSVEGIGGSPYNEQFF
TGCAGCGTTGAAGGTATCGGCGGTTCTCCCTACAATGAGCAGTTCTTC
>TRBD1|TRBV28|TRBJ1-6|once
CASGIPGGSYNSPLHF
TGTGCCAGCGGGATTCCAGGGGGCTCCTATAATTCACCCCTCCACTTT
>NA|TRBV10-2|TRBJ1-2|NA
CASYGTDYGYTF
TGCGCCAGCTACGGGACGGACTATGGCTACACCTTC
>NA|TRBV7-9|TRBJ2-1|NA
CASSLEPKPTYNEQFF
TGTGCCAGCAGCTTAGAACCGAAACCCACCTACAATGAGCAGTTCTTC
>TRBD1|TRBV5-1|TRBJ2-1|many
CASSWTGGNEQFF
TGCGCCAGCTCCTGGACAGGGGGGAATGAGCAGTTCTTC
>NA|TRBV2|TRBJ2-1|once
CARRQDLYNEQFF
TGTGCCAGACGACAGGACCTATACAATGAGCAGTTCTTC
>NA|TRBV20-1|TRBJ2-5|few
CSATDTRLIQETQYF
TGCAGTGCTACAGATACTCGACTTATCCAAGAGACCCAGTACTTC
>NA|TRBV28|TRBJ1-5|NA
CASSLGQSQHF
TGTGCCAGCAGTTTAGGACAGTCCCAGCATTTT
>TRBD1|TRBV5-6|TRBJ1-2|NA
CASSDRQGYGYTF
TGTGCCAGCAGCGACAGACAGGGCTATGGCTACACCTTC
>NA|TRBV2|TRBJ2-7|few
CASSSPPDRAGGEQYF
TGTGCCAGCAGCTCTCCCCCGGACAGGGCGGGAGGCGAGCAGTACTTC
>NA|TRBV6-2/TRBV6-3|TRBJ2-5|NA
CASRRDGAGAQYF
TGTGCCAGCAGACGCGACGGGGCCGGGGCCCAGTACTTC
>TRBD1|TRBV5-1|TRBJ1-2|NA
CASSSQQGHYGYTF
TGCGCCAGCAGCTCCCAACAGGGGCACTATGGCTACACCTTC
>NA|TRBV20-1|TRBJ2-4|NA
CSAAPLGGVAAKNIQYF
TGCAGTGCCGCGCCCCTAGGGGGTGTGGCAGCCAAAAACATTCAGTACTTC
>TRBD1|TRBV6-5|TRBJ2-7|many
CASSYRLGGPGGIYEQYF
TGTGCCAGCAGTTACCGACTAGGGGGCCCAGGGGGCATCTACGAGCAGTACTTC
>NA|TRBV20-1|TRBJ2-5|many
CSANKYQETQYF
TGCAGTGCTAATAAGTACCAAGAGACCCAGTACTTC
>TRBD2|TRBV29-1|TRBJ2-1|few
CSVEGGLAGASSYNEQFF
TGCAGCGTTGAAGGGGGACTAGCGGGGGCAAGCTCCTACAATGAGCAGTTCTTC
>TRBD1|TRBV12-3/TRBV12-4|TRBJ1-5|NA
CASRGTGENQHF
TGTGCCAGCAGGGGGACAGGGGAAAACCAGCATTTT
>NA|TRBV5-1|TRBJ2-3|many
CASSLGTGINTDTQYF
TGCGCCAGCAGCTTGGGCACGGGAATCAACACAGATACGCAGTATTTT
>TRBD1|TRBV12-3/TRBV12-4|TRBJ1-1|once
CASIFNAGTGGRTEAFF
TGTGCCAGCATCTTCAATGCCGGGACAGGGGGTCGGACTGAAGCTTTCTTT
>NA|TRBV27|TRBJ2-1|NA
CASSHSGAQMPNNEQFF
TGTGCCAGCAGCCATTCAGGGGCGCAAATGCCTAACAATGAGCAGTTCTTC
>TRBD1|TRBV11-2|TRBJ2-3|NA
CASSQRQGQNTDTQYF
TGTGCCAGCAGCCAGAGACAGGGGCAGAACACAGATACGCAGTATTTT